The T cell receptor beta chain under discussion was sequenced for a study of cytomegalovirus exposure and HLA in healthy donors. As for this clone: The antigen remains unidentified.

13 Jbeta primers and 60 Vbeta primers were used for the PCR. Sequencing used immunoSEQ multiplex PCR; TCRdb keeps in-frame clones, though not all of them. The profile covers 150,000 to 200,000 clones, with 65% to 85% appearing a single time and around 1.4% taken by the ten largest. The CDR3 contains 14 residues. Germline CDR1 and CDR2: MNHNS and SASEGT. V was clipped by 2 bases and J by 1 base; unmatched bases: 0. Findings and caveats of the study: The records held CMV serostatus as the only immune exposure information. Rarity characterized most TCR sequences, yet some public TCRs appeared in many donors.

This TCR was recovered from a girl under 18 in good health and CMV-seropositive. The specimen sequenced was PBMCs. The chain is built from TRBV6-1 and TRBJ2-5, with 8 bases that match TRBD1. CDR3: CASSETGGQETQYF. The DNA for the CDR3 is TGTGCCAGCAGTGAAACAGGGGGCCAAGAGACCCAGTACTTC.